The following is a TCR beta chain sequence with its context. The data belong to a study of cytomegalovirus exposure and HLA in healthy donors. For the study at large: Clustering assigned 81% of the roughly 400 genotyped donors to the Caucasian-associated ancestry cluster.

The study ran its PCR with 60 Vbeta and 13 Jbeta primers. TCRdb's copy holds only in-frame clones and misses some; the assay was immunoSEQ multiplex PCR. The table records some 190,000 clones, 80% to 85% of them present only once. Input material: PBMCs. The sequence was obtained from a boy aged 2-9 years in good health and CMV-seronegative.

The DNA for the CDR3 is TGTGCCAGCAGCTTAGGGACAGCGAGCTCCTACGAGCAGTACTTC. It is translated as CASSLGTASSYEQYF. V and J are TRBV7-6 and TRBJ2-7, with TRBD1 as a possible D gene (6 bases). From germline, CDR1 is SGHVS and CDR2 FNYEAQ. The CDR3 extends over 15 amino acids. Trimming pared 1 base from V and 0 bases from J, leaving 10 bases between.